This T cell receptor (beta chain) emerged from a study of blood T cell repertoires in COVID-19. About the study: Sites in the United States, Italy and Spain provided acute and convalescent COVID-19 samples. Sample material is recorded as cDNA or gDNA derived from T cells, B-cell-depleted T cells, or PBMCs.

This clone was found once. In the authors' workflow: Amplifying reference gene primers gave estimates of nucleated cell counts. Profiling relied on immunoSEQ multiplex PCR, and the TCRdb table lists in-frame clones only, not all of them. The DNA was the basis for D and trimming; V, J and clone size are from that table. This sample carries around 83,000 clones, roughly 90% of them seen once, and the ten largest clones take approximately 13%. The germline gives CDR1 LGHDT, CDR2 YNNKEL (reference sequence). J gave up 4 bases and V 4 bases, and 8 bases lay outside the gene matches. The CDR3 extends over 16 amino acids.

The sequencing sample was made of peripheral blood. This chain joins TRBV3-1 (or the pseudogene TRBV3-2) and TRBJ2-1, with TRBD2 matching 9 bases. This sequence was found in a man between 65 and 85 years old with active or convalescent COVID-19. CDR3 region: CASSLTGTSSYNEQFF. Written as DNA, the CDR3 is TGTGCCAGCAGCCTCACCGGGACTAGCAGTTACAATGAGCAGTTCTTC.